This T cell receptor beta chain was recovered during a study of memory CD4+ T cells and cytomegalovirus serostatus. Assay: immunoSEQ multiplex PCR; the TCRdb copy retains only in-frame clones and omits some. This sample has about 92,000 clones; 80% occur once, and the top ten carry about 3.6%. This CDR3 is 13 amino acids long. The V gene's germline CDR1 is SGHRS and CDR2 YFSETQ. V gave up 4 bases and J gave up 2 bases, with 10 bases separating them. Single viable CD3+CD4+CD8-CD45RO+ cells were sorted as the memory CD4+ T cells. This TCR came from an adult in good health and CMV-seropositive. This chain links TRBV5-1 with TRBJ2-7; the D gene is possibly TRBD2 (5 bases). Sequencing was carried out using memory CD4+ T cells from blood. CDR3: CASSPYGAYEQYF. For the CDR3, the DNA is TGCGCCAGCAGCCCCTACGGGGCCTACGAGCAGTACTTC.